The clone carrying this T cell receptor (beta chain) was counted a few times. V shed 7 bases and J 0 bases; nucleotides not matched to a gene: 12. CDR3 length: 17 residues. Germline V gene sequence: CDR1 SNHLY, CDR2 FYNNEI. The data derive from a study of OX40 agonist ivuxolimab in advanced cancers. Study background: The dose-escalation cohort had hepatocellular carcinoma, melanoma, renal cell or head and neck cancer.

TCRdb's copy holds only in-frame clones and misses some; the assay was immunoSEQ multiplex PCR. The profile shows around 94,000 clones, about 85% of them singletons. The specimen was CD4+ or CD8+ T cells sorted from blood, collected in a trial of the OX40 agonist ivuxolimab. The chain uses TRBV2 and TRBJ2-1; 7 bases are shared with TRBD2. The origin of this receptor is an adult with an advanced solid tumor such as melanoma, head and neck, liver or kidney cancer. CDR3 region: CASTHPPSGASYNEQFF. Written as DNA, the CDR3 is TGTGCCAGCACCCACCCTCCTAGCGGAGCCTCCTACAATGAGCAGTTCTTC. The whole variable domain, remainder taken from reference TRBV2 and TRBJ2-1, is EPEVTQTPSHQVTQMGQEVILRCVPISNHLYFYWYRQILGQKVEFLVSFYNNEISEKSEIFDDQFSVERPDGSNFTLKIRSTKLEDSAMYFCASTHPPSGASYNEQFFGPGTRLTVL.